Below, 6 T cell receptor beta chains from the same sample are listed, as sequenced in a study of T cell clonality in common variable immunodeficiency. Findings of the study overall: Reportedly, TCR beta sequences from common variable immunodeficiency showed fewer deletions and N-nucleotide insertions.

The antigens these receptors bind are not known. The assay was immunoSEQ multiplex PCR, and TCRdb's table has in-frame clones only and misses some. The sample was found to contain under 35,000 clones, and every one recurs. Material for sequencing was peripheral blood mononuclear cells. The receptor set was obtained from a human donor with common variable immunodeficiency.

This clone was detected a few times. From the germline J gene comes the end of the CDR3, since the read stops 3 residues before it. The V gene is TRBV7-9, the J gene TRBJ2-2; TRBD1 might be the D (6 bases). Trimming took 6 bases from V and 2 from J, leaving 13 bases between them. This CDR3 region has 15 residues. Germline V gives CDR1 SEHNR, CDR2 FQNEAQ (reference sequence). CDR3 bases read: TGTGCCAGCAGTGACGGACAGCGTAACACCGGGGAG. Residues: CASSDGQRNTGE. From start to end, the CDR3 is CASSDGQRNTGELFF.

As to this clone: One end of the junction fails to match germline, which may point to a read error. Read sequence stops 3 residues before the CDR3 end, and the germline J gene provides the missing end. The gene calls are TRBV7-9 and TRBJ1-6; D is perhaps TRBD1 (6 bases). The CDR3 consists of 12 residues. Germline V gives CDR1 SEHNR, CDR2 FQNEAQ (reference sequence). The CDR3: CSSSLDSSPLHF. Incomplete CDR3 DNA: TGTTCCAGCAGCTTGGACAGTTCACCC. Combining the CDR3 with reference TRBV7-9 and TRBJ1-6 gives the whole variable domain DTGVSQNPRHKITKRGQNVTFRCDPISEHNRLYWYRQTLGQGPEFLTYFQNEAQLEKSRLLSDRFSAERPKGSFSTLEIQRTEQGDSAMYLCSSSLDSSPLHFGNGTRLTVT.

This clone appeared a few times. The read halts 3 residues ahead of the CDR3 end, with the missing end drawn from the germline J gene. The chain is built from TRBV18 and TRBJ2-2; D not resolved. This CDR3 region has 15 residues. Deletions cut 0 bases from V and 5 bases from J, with 10 bases between. Germline lookup yields CDR1 KGHSH and CDR2 LQKENI. The DNA read from the CDR3 is TGTGCCAGCTCACCACCGCCCAGCGCAACCGGGGAG. Its translation: CASSPPPSATGE. In full, the CDR3 reads CASSPPPSATGELFF.

There are a few counts of this clone. The read ends 3 residues early relative to the CDR3; the germline J gene fills the gap. The chain couples TRBV30 to TRBJ1-5, with D uncertain. The CDR3 is 13 amino acids. From germline, CDR1 is GTSNPN and CDR2 SVGIG (reference sequence). The V gene lost 2 bases and the J gene lost 1 base, with 6 bases spanning the gap. Incomplete CDR3 DNA: TGTGCCTGGAGTACATGGAGCAATCAGCCC. It specifies CAWSTWSNQP. In full, the CDR3 is CAWSTWSNQPQHF.

This clone was seen a handful of times. This CDR3 is CASSLGARGLNTEAFF. The covered CDR3 bases are TGTGCCAGCAGCCTCGGGGCCAGGGGACTAAACACTGAA. The J gene is TRBJ1-1, the V gene TRBV7-6, with D perhaps matching TRBD1 (6 bases). The read gets to within 3 residues of the CDR3 end, and the germline J gene fills in the rest. CDR3 length equals 16 residues. Germline CDR1 reads SGHVS; CDR2 reads FNYEAQ. Between the trimmed V and J ends, which lost 5 bases and 2 bases, there was a span of 18 bases.

Concerning this clone: With the read ending 3 residues before the CDR3 end, the germline J gene is used to fill in that end. The chain recombines TRBV18 with TRBJ1-6, with 7 bases lining up with TRBD1. Per the germline V gene, CDR1 is KGHSH and CDR2 is LQKENI. The CDR3 sequence is 17 residues long. V gave up 4 bases and J gave up 0 bases; unmatched junction bases: 6. CDR3 sequence reads: CASSLLTGDSYNSPLHF. Partial CDR3 DNA: TGTGCCAGCTCACTCCTCACAGGGGACTCCTATAATTCACCC.